This TCR beta chain was captured in a study of blood T cell repertoires in COVID-19. Study-wide context: The United States, Italy and Spain were the sources of the acute and convalescent COVID-19 samples.

This CDR3 is 13 amino acids long. The V gene end was trimmed by 5 bases and the J gene end by 11 bases; junction bases not matched to a gene: 14. Germline V gene lookup returns CDR1 GTSNPN and CDR2 SVGIG (reference sequence). The protocol was immunoSEQ multiplex PCR, while the TCRdb copy is restricted to in-frame clones and leaves out a portion. Among just under 65,000 clones listed, roughly 82% were seen once. Sequencing was done on a sample of peripheral blood. This clonotype originated in a human donor in a cohort sampled during active COVID-19. The chain recombines TRBV30 with TRBJ1-1; 7 bases align to TRBD1. This chain's CDR3 is CAWDRQGGFFAFF. As DNA, the CDR3 is TGTGCCTGGGACCGACAGGGAGGATTTTTTGCTTTCTTT.